What follows are 18 T cell receptor beta chains derived from one specimen sequenced in a study of cytomegalovirus exposure and HLA in healthy donors. This PCR relied on a set of 60 Vbeta primers and 13 Jbeta primers. Sequenced by immunoSEQ multiplex PCR; TCRdb stores in-frame clones only, minus some. The profile covers roughly 100,000 clones, with under 80% appearing a single time and 3.6% taken by the ten largest. The source material was PBMCs. Receptor source: a man in his fifties or sixties in good health and CMV-seronegative.

The V and J genes are TRBV27 and TRBJ1-6, with 9 bases matching TRBD1. The CDR3 is made up of 19 amino acids. J gave up 1 base and V 5 bases, and 12 bases lay outside the gene matches. CDR1 is MNHEY and CDR2 is SMNVEV in the germline V gene (reference sequence). The CDR3 loop reads CASSPGTGYAHSYNSPLHF. The CDR3 coding sequence is TGTGCCAGCAGTCCCGGGACAGGGTATGCCCATTCCTATAATTCACCCCTCCACTTT.

J is TRBJ1-1 and V is TRBV28; unclear D gene. The germline V gene encodes CDR1 MDHEN and CDR2 SYDVKM. V was pared by 3 bases and J by 11 bases, with 13 bases between. This CDR3 contains 12 residues. The CDR3 nucleotides read TGTGCCAGCAGTTTGTTGAGGAGTGTCGCTTTCTTT. Translating gives CASSLLRSVAFF.

This chain joins TRBV7-6 and TRBJ2-7, with 9 bases aligning to TRBD2. Germline CDR1 is SGHVS and CDR2 is FNYEAQ. Losses at the gene ends were 3 bases for V and 2 bases for J; bases not matched to a gene: 5. The CDR3 loop spans 15 amino acids. This CDR3 reads CASSLASGDTYEQYF. CDR3 DNA: TGTGCCAGCAGCTTGGCTAGCGGGGATACCTACGAGCAGTACTTC.

The chain links TRBV29-1 to TRBJ1-1; D not certain. Germline V gives CDR1 SQVTM, CDR2 ANQGSEA. The CDR3 length is 11 residues. V lost 3 bases and J lost 5, with 7 bases in between. CDR3 coding DNA: TGCAGCGTTGAGGGCGATACTGAAGCTTTCTTT. As protein: CSVEGDTEAFF.

In this sample, this clone turned up once. CDR3 nucleotide sequence: TGCGCCATGGACAGGGATGAAACTACTGAAGCTTTCTTT. Translating gives CAMDRDETTEAFF. The chain employs TRBV4-1 and TRBJ1-1; TRBD1 matches at 8 bases. Looked up from germline, CDR1 is MGHRA and CDR2 is YSYEKL. J gave up 5 bases and V 10 bases, and 9 bases lay outside the gene matches. The CDR3 is made up of 13 amino acids.

This chain connects TRBV4-1 to TRBJ2-3, with 9 nucleotides matching TRBD2. The germline V gene encodes CDR1 MGHRA and CDR2 YSYEKL. The CDR3 covers 20 residues. J gave up 2 bases and V 1 base, and 16 bases lay outside the gene matches. The CDR3 DNA is TGCGCCAGCAGCCAAGTGTTTCTAGCGGGACAATTCTCTTACACAGATACGCAGTATTTT. Its protein is CASSQVFLAGQFSYTDTQYF.

The chain has TRBV5-5 and TRBJ2-3; TRBD2 matches at 8 bases. Germline V gene lookup returns CDR1 SGHKS and CDR2 YYEKEE (reference sequence). V was pared by 7 bases and J by 7 bases, with 11 bases of the junction left unmatched. CDR3 size: 14 residues. The CDR3 nucleotides read TGTGCCAGCGTGCCGGGGGGGTCCGGGCATACGCAGTATTTT. This codes for CASVPGGSGHTQYF.

This clone was seen a single time. This chain links TRBV7-2 with TRBJ2-3; no definite D call. The CDR3 is 15 amino acids. Trimming took off 6 bases at V and 0 bases at J, with 13 bases between the two ends. CDR1 is SGHTA and CDR2 is FQGNSA in the germline V gene. The CDR3 region is CASRQSTTSTDTQYF. Here the CDR3 DNA reads TGTGCCAGCAGACAAAGTACTACTAGCACAGATACGCAGTATTTT.

This chain links TRBV21-1 with TRBJ1-4; the table gives TRBD1 as D, unverified against the DNA. TRBV21-1 has pseudogene status. CDR3 size: 16 residues. CDR3 sequence reads: CASSMGQGAANEKLFF. In DNA form, the CDR3 reads TGTGCCAGCAGCATGGGACAGGGGGCTGCTAATGAAAAACTGTTTTTT.

This chain links TRBV7-2 with TRBJ2-7; TRBD1 matches at 8 bases. Unmatched junction bases numbered 4, after V lost 1 base and J lost 2 bases. The CDR3 totals 15 residues. Germline V lookup: CDR1 SGHTA, CDR2 FQGNSA. The CDR3 DNA reads as TGTGCCAGCAGCTTAGGCCCACAGGGGGCCTACGAGCAGTACTTC. It encodes CASSLGPQGAYEQYF.

This clone was observed a single time. The J gene is TRBJ2-5, the V gene TRBV10-3, with 8 bases that match TRBD1. Germline V gives CDR1 ENHRY, CDR2 SYGVKD. The CDR3 has 14 amino acids. With 6 bases clipped from V and 3 bases from J, the junction kept 6 bases outside the gene matches. In nucleotides, the CDR3 is TGTGCCATCAGGAAAGAGACAGGGGAAGAGACCCAGTACTTC. This translates into CAIRKETGEETQYF.

The chain recombines TRBV7-2 with TRBJ2-4; 8 bases agree with TRBD2. CDR1 SGHTA and CDR2 FQGNSA come from the germline V gene. The CDR3 consists of 16 residues. Germline trimming cut 5 bases from V and 16 bases from J; bases unmatched to any gene: 22. The CDR3: CASSPGGGGWSKNRYF. CDR3 bases: TGTGCCAGCAGCCCTGGGGGCGGGGGGTGGTCAAAAAATCGATACTTC. Looking up the rest from reference TRBV7-2 and TRBJ2-4 gives the full variable domain: GAGVSQSPSNKVTEKGKDVELRCDPISGHTALYWYRQSLGQGLEFLIYFQGNSAPDKSGLPSDRFSAERTGGSVSTLTIQRTQQEDSAVYLCASSPGGGGWSKNRYFGAGTRLSVL.

The chain uses TRBV2 and TRBJ2-4, with D uncertain. The CDR3 totals 12 residues. Trimming removed 5 bases at V and 4 bases at J, with 6 bases between. Germline lookup yields CDR1 SNHLY and CDR2 FYNNEI. CDR3 loop: CASSSGKNIQYF. CDR3 in DNA: TGTGCCAGCAGTTCCGGGAAAAACATTCAGTACTTC.

The J gene is TRBJ2-4, the V gene TRBV5-4; D unclear. Germline V gives CDR1 SGHNT, CDR2 YYREEE (reference sequence). The CDR3 runs 14 residues. Trimming stripped 2 bases from V and 3 bases from J, with 9 bases between. CDR3 region: CASSFGASKNIQYF. In DNA form, the CDR3 reads TGTGCCAGCAGCTTTGGCGCTAGCAAAAACATTCAGTACTTC.

This clone has only one observation. The rearrangement uses TRBV27 and TRBJ1-6; D gene ambiguous. CDR1 and CDR2 from the germline V gene are MNHEY and SMNVEV (reference sequence). The CDR3 is 16 amino acids. V lost 6 bases, J lost 3 bases, and 15 bases lay in between. Written as DNA, the CDR3 is TGTGCCAGCAGCCCCAGAGGGTTCCTCTATAATTCACCCCTCCACTTT. Its protein product is CASSPRGFLYNSPLHF.

This chain joins TRBV7-9 and TRBJ1-1; D is undetermined. The V end was cut by 5 bases, the J end by 3 bases, with 16 bases between. Germline V lookup: CDR1 SEHNR, CDR2 FQNEAQ (reference sequence). The CDR3 is made up of 15 amino acids. The CDR3 DNA reads TGTGCCAGCAGCCAGGAGCGGACGACGTACACTGAAGCTTTCTTT. Protein product: CASSQERTTYTEAFF.

This chain connects TRBV7-2 to TRBJ1-2, with 7 nucleotides matching TRBD1. V lost 1 base and J lost 4; bases outside the gene matches: 6. The CDR3 is made up of 15 amino acids. Germline assignment: CDR1 SGHTA and CDR2 FQGNSA. The CDR3 here is CASSLEGQATYGYTF. The CDR3 nucleotides read TGTGCCAGCAGCTTAGAAGGACAGGCGACCTATGGCTACACCTTC.

This chain connects TRBV18 to TRBJ1-1; D is perhaps TRBD1 (6 bases). V gave up 3 bases and J gave up 3 bases, with 17 bases separating them. Germline-derived CDR1 and CDR2 are KGHSH and LQKENI. This CDR3 spans 16 amino acids. The DNA for the CDR3 is TGTGCCAGCTCACCGCGGACAGTGTTCAGCGACACTGAAGCTTTCTTT. This gives the protein CASSPRTVFSDTEAFF.